These 23 T cell receptor beta chains were sequenced from one sample in a study of cytomegalovirus exposure and HLA in healthy donors. It was with 60 Vbeta and 13 Jbeta primers that the PCR ran. Clones were read by immunoSEQ multiplex PCR, and TCRdb kept only the in-frame ones, dropping some. This sample carries around 68,000 clones, 75% of them seen once, and the ten largest clones take about 7.4%. Sequencing was done on a sample of PBMCs. Source of these receptors: a woman aged 25-40 years in good health and CMV-seropositive.

This clone turned up a few times. The gene calls are TRBV28 and TRBJ1-2; tentative D call: TRBD1 (5 bases). The CDR3 runs to 13 residues. The V and J ends lost 8 bases and 3 bases respectively, with 13 bases between them. The V gene's germline CDR1 is MDHEN and CDR2 SYDVKM. The CDR3 loop is CASGGLIDYGYTF. The CDR3 DNA reads as TGTGCCAGCGGGGGACTTATAGACTATGGCTACACCTTC.

The CDR3 bases are TGTGCCAGCAGCCTACAGGACGCCGCGAGAAACATTCAGTACTTC. This encodes CASSLQDAARNIQYF. The rearrangement uses TRBV5-5 and TRBJ2-4, with D perhaps TRBD1 (5 bases). This CDR3 contains 15 residues. Deletions cut 4 bases from V and 6 bases from J, with 17 bases between. Germline loops: CDR1 SGHKS, CDR2 YYEKEE (reference sequence).

On this clone itself: Additional DNA sequences in this sample encode the identical CDR3. CDR3 amino acids: CASSLGQGGETQYF. The CDR3 DNA is TGCGCCAGCAGCTTGGGGCAGGGGGGAGAGACCCAGTACTTC. The chain links TRBV5-1 to TRBJ2-5; perhaps TRBD1 as D (7 bases). V dropped 0 bases and J dropped 4 bases, with 10 bases sitting between them. CDR1 and CDR2 from the germline V gene are SGHRS and YFSETQ. The CDR3 runs 14 residues.

This clone was observed a few times. The rearrangement joins TRBV5-1 to TRBJ2-3; perhaps TRBD2 as D (7 bases). Looked up from germline, CDR1 is SGHRS and CDR2 is YFSETQ. The CDR3 is made up of 15 amino acids. V lost 3 bases and J 0 bases, leaving 11 bases between the germline ends. CDR3 sequence reads: CASSWEGDSTDTQYF. As DNA, the CDR3 is TGCGCCAGCAGCTGGGAGGGGGACAGCACAGATACGCAGTATTTT.

The J gene is TRBJ1-2, the V gene TRBV7-9; no definite D call. Germline V gene lookup returns CDR1 SEHNR and CDR2 FQNEAQ (reference sequence). CDR3 size: 14 residues. V shed 5 bases and J shed 3 bases, with 13 bases lying between them. The CDR3 sequence is CASSLGNQDYGYTF. CDR3 sequence (DNA): TGTGCCAGCAGCCTCGGAAACCAGGACTATGGCTACACCTTC.

In this sample, this clone turned up a few times. Mismatch with germline at one junction end may stem from a read error. J is TRBJ1-5 and V is TRBV2, with D possibly matching TRBD1 (6 bases). The CDR3 length is 16 residues. The germline V gene encodes CDR1 SNHLY and CDR2 FYNNEI. The CDR3 bases are TGTGCCGGCAGCGTTGGGGTGACAGGAGGCAATCAGCCCCAGCATTTT. It translates to CAGSVGVTGGNQPQHF.

The chain employs TRBV30 and TRBJ1-3; 9 bases align to TRBD1. V shed 4 bases and J 3 bases; nucleotides not matched to a gene: 10. CDR1 is GTSNPN, CDR2 SVGIG, per germline (reference sequence). The CDR3 contains 16 residues. The chain's CDR3 is CAWMTGVGQGGNTIYF. The CDR3 DNA is TGTGCCTGGATGACTGGAGTGGGACAGGGTGGAAACACCATATATTTT.

The rearrangement links TRBV7-8 to TRBJ2-7; 12 bases fit TRBD2. Trimming cost V 1 base and J 7 bases; bases outside gene matches: 5. CDR3 length: 15 amino acids. Germline assignment: CDR1 SGHVS and CDR2 FQNEAQ. CDR3 loop: CASSLELAGGREQYF. CDR3 bases: TGTGCCAGCAGCTTAGAACTAGCGGGAGGTCGGGAGCAGTACTTC.

The chain links TRBV19 to TRBJ1-6; 7 bases fit TRBD1. The CDR3 sequence is 14 residues long. J was trimmed by 7 bases and V by 7 bases; bases with no gene match: 7. CDR1 and CDR2 from the germline V gene are LNHDA and SQIVND (reference sequence). In DNA, the CDR3 is TGTGCCAGTAAATTCCGGGACAGAAATTCACCCCTCCACTTT. Its protein product is CASKFRDRNSPLHF.

The chain joins TRBV5-6 to TRBJ1-2, with 9 bases aligning to TRBD1. The junction had 11 bases not matched to a gene; V was cut back by 4 bases and J by 4 bases. Germline CDR1 SGHDT, CDR2 YYEEEE. The CDR3 runs to 16 residues. This chain's CDR3 is CASSDPQDRGGYGYTF. Here the CDR3 DNA reads TGTGCCAGCAGCGATCCGCAGGACAGGGGAGGCTATGGCTACACCTTC. Together with reference TRBV5-6 and TRBJ1-2, the CDR3 gives the full variable domain: DAGVTQSPTHLIKTRGQQVTLRCSPKSGHDTVSWYQQALGQGPQFIFQYYEEEERQRGNFPDRFSGHQFPNYSSELNVNALLLGDSALYLCASSDPQDRGGYGYTFGSGTRLTVV.

The chain joins TRBV27 to TRBJ1-5, with a tentative D call TRBD1 (5 bases). The germline CDR1 and CDR2 sequences are MNHEY and SMNVEV (reference sequence). The V end lost 2 bases, the J end lost 5 bases, and 10 bases lay between the germline ends. This CDR3 contains 14 residues. The CDR3 here is CASSLEPGYQPQHF. The CDR3 DNA is TGTGCCAGCAGTTTAGAGCCAGGGTATCAGCCCCAGCATTTT.

The V call is TRBV4-1, the J call TRBJ2-1, with 10 nucleotides matching TRBD2. CDR3 length: 16 residues. The junction had 5 bases not matched to a gene; V was cut back by 2 bases and J by 4 bases. Germline CDR1 reads MGHRA; CDR2 reads YSYEKL. The CDR3 DNA sequence: TGCGCCAGCAGCCAACCTGGACTAGCGGAATACAATGAGCAGTTCTTC. Amino acids: CASSQPGLAEYNEQFF.

The chain is built from TRBV11-2 and TRBJ2-7; a weak D match, TRBD1 (6 bases). The germline V gene has CDR1 SGHAT and CDR2 FQNNGV. Trimming left V 3 bases short and J 0 bases short, with 9 bases between. CDR3 size: 14 residues. CDR3 coding DNA: TGTGCCAGCAGCTTCAGGGGCCACTCCTACGAGCAGTACTTC. It translates to CASSFRGHSYEQYF.

The DNA of the CDR3 is TGTGCCAGCAGCTTGAATCCTGGCAGGAACACTGAAGCTTTCTTT. Translated, it gives CASSLNPGRNTEAFF. The chain links TRBV6-1 to TRBJ1-1, with D unclear. The CDR3 length is 15 residues. V lost 6 bases to trimming and J lost 1 base, with 15 bases between them. CDR1 MNHNS and CDR2 SASEGT come from the germline V gene.

This clone was counted a few times. The rearrangement joins TRBV4-2 to TRBJ1-1; 8 nucleotides agree with TRBD1. V was clipped by 1 base and J by 6 bases; unmatched bases: 4. The CDR3 covers 14 residues. Germline assignment: CDR1 LGHNA and CDR2 YNFKEQ. DNA for the CDR3: TGTGCCAGCAGCCAAGGGGGACAGGCCTCTGAAGCTTTCTTT. It specifies CASSQGGQASEAFF.

In this sample, this clone turned up many times. The J gene is TRBJ1-1, the V gene TRBV6-5, with TRBD1 as a possible D gene (5 bases). Germline V gene data show CDR1 as MNHEY and CDR2 as SVGAGI. CDR3 length: 15 residues. Trimming took off 2 bases at V and 0 bases at J, with 10 bases between the two ends. CDR3 sequence reads: CASSYGGRMNTEAFF. CDR3 DNA: TGTGCCAGCAGTTACGGGGGGAGAATGAACACTGAAGCTTTCTTT.

The CDR3 sequence: CAISGKETQYF. The DNA for the CDR3 is TGTGCCATAAGCGGGAAAGAGACCCAGTACTTC. The rearrangement uses TRBV9 and TRBJ2-5; 7 nucleotides line up with TRBD2. V dropped 9 bases and J dropped 3; count of bases not matched to a gene: 2. Per the germline V gene, CDR1 is SGDLS and CDR2 is YYNGEE. The length of the CDR3 is 11 residues. Complete variable domain (other parts from reference TRBV9 and TRBJ2-5): DSGVTQTPKHLITATGQRVTLRCSPRSGDLSVYWYQQSLDQGLQFLIQYYNGEERAKGNILERFSAQQFPDLHSELNLSSLELGDSALYFCAISGKETQYFGPGTRLLVL.

This chain connects TRBV5-1 to TRBJ2-1; the match to TRBD1 covers 7 bases. In germline, CDR1 is SGHRS, CDR2 YFSETQ. CDR3 size: 14 residues. Trimming removed 0 bases from V and 7 bases from J; junction bases left unmatched: 4. Here the CDR3 reads CASSLGDSRNEQFF. The DNA for the CDR3 is TGCGCCAGCAGCTTGGGGGACAGTAGGAATGAGCAGTTCTTC.

The chain uses TRBV27 and TRBJ2-7; D unresolved. Looked up from germline, CDR1 is MNHEY and CDR2 is SMNVEV (reference sequence). The CDR3 spans 13 residues. V gave up 5 bases and J gave up 3 bases, with 11 bases separating them. In DNA form, the CDR3 reads TGTGCCAGCAGTCTAACAGCCTTCTACGAGCAGTACTTC. Amino acid sequence: CASSLTAFYEQYF.

In regard to this clone: The germline gene is not matched at one end of the junction; a read error may be the cause. The rearrangement links TRBV7-7 to TRBJ2-3; TRBD2 matches 10 bases. Looked up from germline, CDR1 is SSHAT and CDR2 is FNYEAQ (reference sequence). The CDR3 runs to 16 residues. DNA of the CDR3: TGTGCTAGCAGCTTATCTAGCGGGAGTCAAACAGATACGCAGTATTTT. Translating it yields CASSLSSGSQTDTQYF.

The rearrangement joins TRBV30 to TRBJ2-2, with D tentatively TRBD1 (6 bases). CDR1 and CDR2 (germline): GTSNPN, SVGIG (reference sequence). V lost 0 bases and J lost 4, with 9 bases in between. The CDR3 length is 14 residues. As DNA, the CDR3 is TGTGCCTGGAGTGTACAGGGTATCACCGGGGAGCTGTTTTTT. As protein: CAWSVQGITGELFF.

The chain couples TRBV10-3 to TRBJ2-7; D may be TRBD1 (6 bases). The CDR3 covers 13 residues. Trimming left V 2 bases short and J 3 bases short, with 8 bases between. Germline V lookup: CDR1 ENHRY, CDR2 SYGVKD. The CDR3 sequence: CAISEHRDYEQYF. CDR3 DNA: TGTGCCATCAGTGAGCACAGGGACTACGAGCAGTACTTC.

This chain joins TRBV5-4 and TRBJ1-4; 11 positions agree with TRBD1. In germline, CDR1 is SGHNT, CDR2 YYREEE (reference sequence). This CDR3 has 15 residues. J lost 4 bases, V lost 4 bases, and 3 bases had no gene match. The CDR3 DNA reads TGTGCCAGCAGCCCGGGACAGGGGGTTAATGAAAAACTGTTTTTT. Protein sequence: CASSPGQGVNEKLFF. The full variable domain, completed using reference TRBV5-4 and TRBJ1-4, is ETGVTQSPTHLIKTRGQQVTLRCSSQSGHNTVSWYQQALGQGPQFIFQYYREEENGRGNFPPRFSGLQFPNYSSELNVNALELDDSALYLCASSPGQGVNEKLFFGSGTQLSVL.